A single sample gave rise to the 13 T cell receptor beta chains below, sequenced in a study of OX40 agonist ivuxolimab in advanced cancers. Profiling relied on immunoSEQ multiplex PCR, and the TCRdb table lists in-frame clones only, not all of them. The sample consists of about 93,000 clones, 89% of them appearing once. The sequenced sample was CD4+ or CD8+ T cells sorted from blood, obtained in a trial of the OX40 agonist ivuxolimab. These receptors were taken from an adult with an advanced solid tumor such as melanoma, head and neck, liver or kidney cancer.

CDR3 sequence reads: CASSLKDLDEKLFF. CDR3 in DNA: TGTGCCAGCAGCTTAAAGGACTTGGACGAAAAACTGTTTTTT. This chain connects TRBV5-8 to TRBJ1-4; D remains ambiguous. Deletions cut 2 bases from V and 8 bases from J, with 13 bases between. Germline CDR1 is SGHTS and CDR2 is YDEGEE. The CDR3 sequence is 14 residues long. The full variable domain, completed using reference TRBV5-8 and TRBJ1-4, is EAGVTQSPTHLIKTRGQQATLRCSPISGHTSVYWYQQALGLGLQFLLWYDEGEERNRGNFPPRFSGRQFPNYSSELNVNALELEDSALYLCASSLKDLDEKLFFGSGTQLSVL.

This clone was observed a few times. This chain joins TRBV11-2 and TRBJ2-3; no definite D call. The CDR3 covers 14 residues. V shed 3 bases and J shed 5 bases, with 12 bases lying between them. Looked up from germline, CDR1 is SGHAT and CDR2 is FQNNGV. CDR3 in amino acids: CASSFLSFGDTQYF. CDR3 nucleotide sequence: TGTGCCAGCAGCTTTCTCTCGTTTGGAGATACGCAGTATTTT.

The rearrangement links TRBV7-2 to TRBJ2-5; D not certain. Germline values: CDR1 SGHTA, CDR2 FQGNSA. V lost 4 bases and J 7 bases, leaving 19 bases between the germline ends. There are 15 residues in the CDR3. As DNA, the CDR3 is TGTGCCAGCAGCTCCGGCGCCGGGTCGAGAAGGACCCAGTACTTC. It encodes CASSSGAGSRRTQYF.

The rearrangement links TRBV7-6 to TRBJ2-3; no firm D call. Germline CDR1 reads SGHVS; CDR2 reads FNYEAQ. The CDR3 contains 14 residues. With 5 bases removed from V and 2 bases from J, the gap between germline ends came to 11 bases. The CDR3 region is CASSPEVPTDTQYF. CDR3 in DNA: TGTGCCAGCAGCCCCGAGGTACCCACAGATACGCAGTATTTT.

The table lists this clone with a count of one. The chain links TRBV27 to TRBJ1-4; D might be TRBD1 (5 bases). There are 16 residues in the CDR3. The V end was cut by 6 bases, the J end by 0 bases, with 14 bases between. Germline V gene data show CDR1 as MNHEY and CDR2 as SMNVEV (reference sequence). The CDR3 sequence is CASSRDGASTNEKLFF. CDR3 DNA sequence: TGTGCCAGCAGCCGGGACGGAGCTTCAACTAATGAAAAACTGTTTTTT.

This clone appeared a single time. The V gene is TRBV7-2, the J gene TRBJ2-1, with TRBD2 as a possible D gene (6 bases). This CDR3 spans 17 amino acids. V was clipped by 7 bases and J by 0 bases, with 19 bases between them. Looked up from germline, CDR1 is SGHTA and CDR2 is FQGNSA. The CDR3 DNA follows: TGTGCCAGCAACAATAAGGGACTCAAACGCTCCTACAATGAGCAGTTCTTC. Translated: CASNNKGLKRSYNEQFF.

CDR3 DNA: TGTGCCAGCTCACCAGGGACAGGGGATGATCAGCCCCAGCATTTT. It is translated as CASSPGTGDDQPQHF. The J gene is TRBJ1-5, the V gene TRBV18, with 10 bases lining up with TRBD1. The CDR3 is 15 residues long. Germline CDR1 is KGHSH and CDR2 is LQKENI. The V gene end was trimmed by 2 bases and the J gene end by 5 bases; junction bases not matched to a gene: 3.

This clone was found once. The chain joins TRBV7-2 to TRBJ2-1; no clear D gene. The V end was cut by 2 bases, the J end by 8 bases, with 16 bases between. The germline V gene encodes CDR1 SGHTA and CDR2 FQGNSA. This CDR3 comprises 15 residues. DNA of the CDR3: TGTGCCAGCAGCTTAATGCTCGCTGTCGCGGATGAGCAGTTCTTC. It specifies CASSLMLAVADEQFF. The complete variable domain, with remaining parts taken from reference TRBV7-2 and TRBJ2-1, reads GAGVSQSPSNKVTEKGKDVELRCDPISGHTALYWYRQSLGQGLEFLIYFQGNSAPDKSGLPSDRFSAERTGGSVSTLTIQRTQQEDSAVYLCASSLMLAVADEQFFGPGTRLTVL.

In DNA form, the CDR3 reads TGTGCCAGCAGCCCCCTCATAGGGACAGGGGAACCAGGGGAGCAGTTCTTC. Amino acids: CASSPLIGTGEPGEQFF. J is TRBJ2-1 and V is TRBV11-2, with 10 bases fitting TRBD1. Germline loops: CDR1 SGHAT, CDR2 FQNNGV. The V and J ends lost 5 bases and 10 bases, in that order; junction bases with no gene match: 17. The CDR3 is 17 residues long.

This sequence joins TRBV7-2 and TRBJ1-2; 7 positions agree with TRBD1. The CDR3 totals 13 residues. Trimming cost V 6 bases and J 8 bases; bases outside gene matches: 9. The germline V gene has CDR1 SGHTA and CDR2 FQGNSA. The CDR3 DNA sequence: TGTGCCAGCAGGCAAGGGGGCTCGGAGGGCTACACCTTC. Translation gives CASRQGGSEGYTF.

The table lists this clone with a count of one. This rearrangement joins TRBV5-6 to TRBJ1-6; TRBD1 matches 7 bases. This CDR3 is built from 14 residues. V dropped 2 bases and J dropped 8; count of bases not matched to a gene: 4. Germline V gene lookup returns CDR1 SGHDT and CDR2 YYEEEE. The CDR3 is CASSFGTDYSPLHF. CDR3 nucleotides: TGTGCCAGCAGCTTCGGGACAGACTATTCACCCCTCCACTTT.

The genes are TRBV4-3 and TRBJ2-3; the match to TRBD2 covers 12 bases. This CDR3 spans 16 amino acids. Looked up from germline, CDR1 is LGHNA and CDR2 is YSLEER. The V segment lost 3 bases and the J segment 6 bases; nucleotides outside the gene matches: 7. The CDR3 DNA reads TGCGCCAGCAGCCACCTCCTAGCGGGAGGGAGCGATACGCAGTATTTT. Residues: CASSHLLAGGSDTQYF.

The V and J genes are TRBV6-5 and TRBJ1-4; D unclear. The CDR3 runs 15 residues. V dropped 0 bases and J dropped 4 bases, with 9 bases sitting between them. From germline, CDR1 is MNHEY and CDR2 SVGAGI. The CDR3 protein is CASSYSSRINEKLFF. The CDR3 DNA reads as TGTGCCAGCAGTTACTCGAGCAGGATTAATGAAAAACTGTTTTTT.